The clone carrying this T cell receptor (beta chain) was detected once. The CDR3 spans 14 residues. Unmatched junction bases numbered 5, after V lost 0 bases and J lost 6 bases. Germline V CDR1 and CDR2: SGHRS, YFSETQ. This sample was taken from a study of blood T cell repertoires in COVID-19. The repertoire was sequenced with immunoSEQ multiplex PCR; TCRdb's copy has only in-frame clones and lacks some. This table has roughly 250,000 clones, 65% to 85% appearing once. The sequenced sample was peripheral blood. This chain connects TRBV5-1 to TRBJ1-1, with 7 bases that match TRBD1. This TCR derives from a man between 40 and 49 years old with active or convalescent COVID-19. CDR3 bases: TGCGCCAGCAGCTTGGGACAGGGTGCTCCTGAAGCTTTCTTT. It specifies CASSLGQGAPEAFF. The full variable domain, rest sourced from reference TRBV5-1 and TRBJ1-1, is KAGVTQTPRYLIKTRGQQVTLSCSPISGHRSVSWYQQTPGQGLQFLFEYFSETQRNKGNFPGRFSGRQFSNSRSEMNVSTLELGDSALYLCASSLGQGAPEAFFGQGTRLTVV.